This TCR beta chain was found in a study of blood T cell repertoires in COVID-19. Germline trimming cut 0 bases from V and 0 bases from J; bases unmatched to any gene: 3. Germline CDR1 reads SGHDT; CDR2 reads YYEEEE. The CDR3 sequence is 16 residues long. In the authors' workflow: From reference gene primer amplification, estimates of nucleated cell counts were derived. TCRdb's copy holds only in-frame clones and misses some; the assay was immunoSEQ multiplex PCR. V and J calls and clone size come straight from that table; D and trimming were deduced from the DNA. The sample holds over 200,000 clones, around 80% seen once. This clone was picked up one time.

The clonotype comes from a man older than 75 with acute or convalescent COVID-19. Sequencing was carried out using peripheral blood. The chain employs TRBV5-6 and TRBJ2-1; 7 bases match TRBD2. The CDR3 nucleotides read TGTGCCAGCAGCTTGGTTACGGGGGGCTCCTACAATGAGCAGTTCTTC. This codes for CASSLVTGGSYNEQFF.